The source of this TCR beta chain is a study of blood T cell repertoires in COVID-19. At the level of the study: The United States, Italy and Spain supplied acute and convalescent COVID-19 samples. The analysed material was cDNA or gDNA that came from T cells, B-cell-depleted T cells, or PBMCs.

Germline lookup yields CDR1 SGHRS and CDR2 YFSETQ. The CDR3 extends over 17 amino acids. With 4 bases removed from V and 0 bases from J, the gap between germline ends came to 14 bases. Patients from Seattle were sampled longitudinally, starting during active infection. In the source study's methods: Estimation of nucleated cell counts was performed using reference gene primer amplification. Only in-frame clones appear in the TCRdb table, and some are missing; sequencing was by immunoSEQ multiplex PCR. That table is the source of V, J and clone size, and D and trimming were worked out from the DNA. The sample consists of roughly 200,000 clones, 84% of them appearing once.

This TCR was recovered from a woman of 80 years or more with COVID-19, enrolled during active disease. Sequenced input: peripheral blood. The gene calls are TRBV5-1 and TRBJ2-6, with TRBD1 as a possible D gene (6 bases). CDR3 loop: CASSPGDTNSGANVLTF. CDR3 nucleotide sequence: TGCGCCAGCAGCCCCGGGGACACCAACTCTGGGGCCAACGTCCTGACTTTC.